The 27 T cell receptor beta chains listed next were all sequenced from one sample in a study of CD8 T cells in ankylosing spondylitis. The antigens of these receptors remain unknown. Broader study findings: A TCR beta motif of under ten highly homologous variants appeared characteristic of ankylosing spondylitis blood.

TCRdb reanalysed the 5' RACE reads using MiXCR and keeps one entry per CDR3 protein. The table includes about 330,000 distinct CDR3 sequences, roughly 8% detected once. Sequencing was carried out using blood, either unsorted or a sorted T cell fraction (not recorded which). Receptors were obtained from a male donor with ankylosing spondylitis.

This clonotype was found many times. The chain recombines TRBV10-3 with TRBJ1-5, with D hard to call. The germline CDR1 and CDR2 sequences are ENHRY and SYGVKD. V lost 0 bases and J 5 bases, leaving 17 bases between the germline ends. The CDR3 runs 17 residues. The CDR3 is CAISESRSTVEDQPQHF. The CDR3 nucleotides read TGTGCCATCAGTGAGTCGAGGTCAACTGTAGAGGATCAGCCCCAGCATTTT.

CDR3 DNA sequence: TGTGCCAGCACTGCGGGGGGCGAGGGATACGAGCAGTACTTC. This encodes CASTAGGEGYEQYF. V is TRBV27 and J is TRBJ2-7, with 8 nucleotides matching TRBD2. CDR1 and CDR2 from the germline V gene are MNHEY and SMNVEV (reference sequence). The V and J ends lost 7 bases and 4 bases, in that order; junction bases with no gene match: 9. The CDR3 extends over 14 amino acids.

The chain is built from TRBV10-3 and TRBJ2-5; D may correspond to TRBD1 or TRBD2 (5 bases each). CDR3 size: 14 residues. The germline V gene has CDR1 ENHRY and CDR2 SYGVKD. V was pared by 9 bases and J by 5 bases, with 19 bases between. CDR3 nucleotides: TGTGCCATTAGAGACTCCGGGACGACGGAGACCCAGTACTTC. This translates into CAIRDSGTTETQYF.

There are a few counts of this clonotype. J is TRBJ2-1 and V is TRBV29-1; D could derive from TRBD1 or TRBD2 (5 bases each). The CDR3 contains 14 residues. Germline CDR1 is SQVTM and CDR2 is ANQGSEA. The ends were cut back, 3 bases at V and 3 bases at J, with 12 bases in the middle. The CDR3 nucleotides read TGCAGCGTTGACGGGACGGCACTCTACAATGAGCAGTTCTTC. It specifies CSVDGTALYNEQFF.

This chain uses TRBV7-3 with TRBJ2-1; 9 bases are shared with TRBD2. V lost 4 bases to trimming and J lost 2 bases; unmatched junction nucleotides: 9. From germline, CDR1 is SGHTA and CDR2 FQGTGA. CDR3 length: 17 amino acids. The CDR3 loop is CASSSIGGGRAYNEQFF. CDR3 nucleotide sequence: TGTGCCAGCAGCTCGATCGGTGGCGGGAGGGCCTACAATGAGCAGTTCTTC.

There are many counts of this clonotype. The genes are TRBV12-5 and TRBJ2-1; perhaps D is TRBD1 or TRBD2 (6 bases each). Germline V gene data show CDR1 as LGHNT and CDR2 as FRNRAP. This CDR3 has 16 amino acids. Trimming cost V 7 bases and J 7 bases, with 23 bases left between them. CDR3 sequence reads: CASALSGAFYMNEQFF. CDR3 in DNA: TGTGCTAGTGCCCTCTCGGGGGCGTTTTATATGAATGAGCAGTTCTTC.

This clonotype was seen at least ten times. The rearrangement uses TRBV2 and TRBJ2-3, with 14 bases fitting TRBD2. Trimming at V came to 5 bases and at J to 0 bases, leaving 1 base not matched to a gene. CDR1 and CDR2 (germline): SNHLY, FYNNEI. The CDR3 length is 16 residues. The CDR3 sequence: CASSRTSGRSTDTQYF. The CDR3 DNA sequence: TGTGCCAGCAGTAGGACTAGCGGGAGGAGCACAGATACGCAGTATTTT.

The V call is TRBV15, the J call TRBJ2-7; either TRBD1 or TRBD2 may fit D (6 bases each). This CDR3 is 14 amino acids long. Per the germline V gene, CDR1 is LNHNV and CDR2 is YYDKDF (reference sequence). The germline V and J ends were trimmed by 5 bases and 2 bases, with 13 bases remaining between them. The CDR3 DNA reads TGTGCCACCAGCCAGGGGACTTTCCCCTACGAGCAGTACTTC. Translation: CATSQGTFPYEQYF.

The sample holds many counts of this clonotype. The CDR3 loop reads CAISEGTSFNEQFF. The DNA of the CDR3 is TGTGCCATCAGTGAGGGGACTAGTTTCAATGAGCAGTTCTTC. V usage is TRBV10-3 and J usage is TRBJ2-1, with TRBD2 identical over 8 bases. CDR1 is ENHRY, CDR2 SYGVKD, per germline. CDR3 length: 14 amino acids. Trimming cost V 2 bases and J 6 bases; bases outside gene matches: 3.

The rearrangement uses TRBV6-1 and TRBJ2-3; D is perhaps TRBD1 (6 bases). CDR3 length: 14 amino acids. V was pared by 6 bases and J by 7 bases, with 17 bases between. The germline CDR1 and CDR2 sequences are MNHNS and SASEGT. The CDR3 sequence: CASREQGNAYTQYF. The CDR3 nucleotides read TGTGCCAGCAGGGAACAGGGAAATGCATATACGCAGTATTTT.

In its sample, this clonotype was seen many times. The chain is built from TRBV11-3 and TRBJ1-1; 7 bases match TRBD1. V was clipped by 1 base and J by 5 bases; unmatched bases: 1. In germline, CDR1 is SGHNT, CDR2 YENEEA. The CDR3 totals 13 residues. CDR3 amino acids: CASSLVTGTEAFF. The CDR3 DNA reads TGTGCCAGCAGCTTAGTGACAGGGACTGAAGCTTTCTTT. The variable domain in full, completed from reference TRBV11-3 and TRBJ1-1, reads EAGVVQSPRYKIIEKKQPVAFWCNPISGHNTLYWYLQNLGQGPELLIRYENEEAVDDSQLPKDRFSAERLKGVDSTLKIQPAELGDSAVYLCASSLVTGTEAFFGQGTRLTVV.

The chain is built from TRBV5-1 and TRBJ2-5; 8 bases line up with TRBD1. Unmatched junction bases numbered 6, after V lost 7 bases and J lost 1 base. The CDR3 is made up of 14 amino acids. Germline V CDR1 and CDR2: SGHRS, YFSETQ. CDR3 loop: CASRVGQGQETQYF. CDR3 in DNA: TGCGCCAGCCGCGTAGGACAGGGCCAAGAGACCCAGTACTTC.

In this sample, this clonotype turned up a few times. The V call is TRBV4-3, the J call TRBJ2-3; 8 bases map to TRBD2. This CDR3 region has 16 residues. The V segment lost 1 base and the J segment 5 bases; nucleotides outside the gene matches: 8. Germline CDR1 reads LGHNA; CDR2 reads YSLEER. CDR3 bases: TGCGCCAGCAGCCAAGTGGGCCCGGGAGGGAAAGATACGCAGTATTTT. Its translation is CASSQVGPGGKDTQYF.

This clonotype was observed a few times. The chain uses TRBV27 and TRBJ1-5; no definite D call. CDR3 size: 15 residues. Per germline, CDR1 MNHEY and CDR2 SMNVEV (reference sequence). V was cut by 2 bases and J by 2 bases, with 10 bases left in between. The CDR3 loop reads CASSLRPTGNQPQHF. CDR3 bases: TGTGCCAGCAGTTTAAGGCCGACGGGCAATCAGCCCCAGCATTTT.

V is TRBV5-5 and J is TRBJ2-7; no firm D call. The CDR3 runs to 15 residues. V was shortened by 3 bases and J by 0 bases, with 13 bases between the two germline ends. The V gene's germline CDR1 is SGHKS and CDR2 YYEKEE (reference sequence). The CDR3 DNA reads TGTGCCAGCAGCTATTCTATGCGGAGCTCCTACGAGCAGTACTTC. Translated, it gives CASSYSMRSSYEQYF. Complete variable domain (other parts from reference TRBV5-5 and TRBJ2-7): DAGVTQSPTHLIKTRGQQVTLRCSPISGHKSVSWYQQVLGQGPQFIFQYYEKEERGRGNFPDRFSARQFPNYSSELNVNALLLGDSALYLCASSYSMRSSYEQYFGPGTRLTVT.

The chain uses TRBV20-1 and TRBJ2-5; the D call may be TRBD1 or TRBD2 (5 bases each). Looked up from germline, CDR1 is DFQATT and CDR2 is SNEGSKA (reference sequence). The CDR3 runs 11 residues. Trimming shortened V by 6 bases and J by 5 bases, and 10 bases separated the two germline ends. CDR3 sequence (DNA): TGCAGTGCCGGGGCTTGGGAGACCCAGTACTTC. As protein: CSAGAWETQYF.

This clonotype was seen ten or more times. The V and J genes are TRBV2 and TRBJ2-3; D gene unclear. The germline gives CDR1 SNHLY, CDR2 FYNNEI. Trimming shortened V by 6 bases and J by 0 bases, and 4 bases separated the two germline ends. CDR3 length: 12 amino acids. The CDR3 loop reads CASRVSTDTQYF. CDR3 in DNA: TGTGCCAGCAGAGTCAGCACAGATACGCAGTATTTT.

The gene calls are TRBV12-3 or TRBV12-4 and TRBJ2-1; 7 nucleotides match TRBD2. V trimming: 8 bases; J trimming: 3 bases; junction bases outside the gene matches: 10. The CDR3 is 15 amino acids. This chain's CDR3 is CASSVAGAVYNEQFF. The CDR3 region has the DNA TGTGCCAGCTCGGTTGCGGGAGCTGTCTACAATGAGCAGTTCTTC.

This chain links TRBV10-3 with TRBJ2-7, with TRBD2 identical over 8 bases. V trimming: 2 bases; J trimming: 0 bases; junction bases outside the gene matches: 9. Germline V gene lookup returns CDR1 ENHRY and CDR2 SYGVKD. The CDR3 contains 17 residues. CDR3 bases: TGTGCCATCAGTGAGGTCCATAGCGGGAAACTCTCCTACGAGCAGTACTTC. Protein: CAISEVHSGKLSYEQYF.

The sample holds many counts of this clonotype. The genes are TRBV10-3 and TRBJ2-6, with 8 bases that match TRBD2. J was trimmed by 5 bases and V by 0 bases; bases with no gene match: 12. The CDR3 sequence is 19 residues long. Germline CDR1 reads ENHRY; CDR2 reads SYGVKD. As DNA, the CDR3 is TGTGCCATCAGTGAGTCCGGCCTTCGGGGGGGCAGCTGGGCCAACGTCCTGACTTTC. Translation gives CAISESGLRGGSWANVLTF.

In this sample, this clonotype turned up many times. The chain recombines TRBV28 with TRBJ2-3, with no clear D. Trimming removed 5 bases from V and 3 bases from J, with 9 bases in between. Looked up from germline, CDR1 is MDHEN and CDR2 is SYDVKM. The CDR3 spans 13 residues. The CDR3 sequence: CASSHRGTDTQYF. The CDR3 nucleotides read TGTGCCAGCAGTCACCGCGGAACAGATACGCAGTATTTT.

This clonotype was counted at least ten times. The chain couples TRBV5-5 to TRBJ1-2, with D hard to call. The CDR3 covers 14 residues. Germline CDR1 is SGHKS and CDR2 is YYEKEE (reference sequence). The ends were cut back, 0 bases at V and 2 bases at J, with 8 bases in the middle. The CDR3 DNA follows: TGTGCCAGCAGCTTGGGACGAACGAACTATGGCTACACCTTC. Protein product: CASSLGRTNYGYTF.

This clonotype was counted many times. J is TRBJ2-3 and V is TRBV7-2; 9 nucleotides line up with TRBD2. After removal of 2 bases from V and 3 bases from J, the junction contained 6 bases not matched to a gene. The CDR3 runs to 16 residues. Germline CDR1 and CDR2: SGHTA and FQGNSA. The CDR3 protein is CASSLLAGFRTDTQYF. CDR3 sequence (DNA): TGTGCCAGCAGCTTACTAGCGGGGTTTAGGACAGATACGCAGTATTTT.

There are many counts of this clonotype. This chain links TRBV6-2 or TRBV6-3 with TRBJ2-1; D is perhaps TRBD1 (5 bases). Germline CDR1 and CDR2: MNHEY and SVGEGT. The germline V and J ends were trimmed by 6 bases and 5 bases, with 17 bases remaining between them. CDR3 length: 15 residues. The CDR3 DNA is TGTGCCAGCAGAGACCTGTTATCAGGGCACAATGAGCAGTTCTTC. Amino acid sequence: CASRDLLSGHNEQFF.

This sequence joins TRBV4-1 and TRBJ2-3; 7 nucleotides align to TRBD2. The CDR3 consists of 14 residues. V was clipped by 7 bases and J by 0 bases; unmatched bases: 4. Germline-derived CDR1 and CDR2 are MGHRA and YSYEKL. CDR3 bases: TGCGCCAGCACCGGGACTACTAGCACAGATACGCAGTATTTT. Translation gives CASTGTTSTDTQYF.

This clonotype was seen a handful of times. The chain combines TRBV3-1 with TRBJ1-1; unclear D gene. This CDR3 spans 15 amino acids. The V end lost 0 bases, the J end lost 6 bases, and 14 bases lay between the germline ends. Germline-derived CDR1 and CDR2 are LGHDT and YNNKEL (reference sequence). The CDR3 DNA is TGTGCCAGCAGCCAAGATCCTGCCGGGTGGGCTGAAGCTTTCTTT. Protein product: CASSQDPAGWAEAFF.

Comments on this clonotype: A read error may be the cause here, since a much bigger clone is one base away. The chain has TRBV5-1 and TRBJ1-2; TRBD1 agrees at 7 bases. This CDR3 is built from 15 residues. CDR1 SGHRS and CDR2 YFSETQ come from the germline V gene. The CDR3 region is CTSSVGTVTNYGYTF. CDR3 bases: TGCACCAGCAGCGTTGGGACAGTAACTAACTATGGCTACACCTTC.